The present T cell receptor beta chain was sequenced within a study of blood T cell repertoires in COVID-19. This clone is a singleton in its sample. After removal of 5 bases from V and 7 bases from J, the junction contained 8 bases not matched to a gene. The CDR3 has 15 amino acids. Germline assignment: CDR1 MDHEN and CDR2 SYDVKM. Profiling relied on immunoSEQ multiplex PCR, and the TCRdb table lists in-frame clones only, not all of them. The table shows about 300,000 clones, with 80% to 95% occurring only once. This clonotype originated in a young woman with COVID-19, enrolled during active disease. The V and J genes are TRBV28 and TRBJ1-6, with 7 nucleotides matching TRBD1. What was sequenced was peripheral blood. The CDR3 loop is CASSPAQGVNSPLHF. The CDR3 DNA reads as TGTGCCAGCAGTCCCGCCCAGGGGGTCAATTCACCCCTCCACTTT.